These 29 T cell receptor beta chains share one sample of origin, sequenced in a study of human T cells and chemical hapten exposure. MiXCR, run by TCRdb on the RACE reads, gives a single entry per CDR3 protein. The table has 380,000 or so distinct CDR3 sequences, 4% to 5.5% seen once. Time point specified: patch test 1, 2 weeks after DPC sensitization. As for treatment: therapeutic diphenylcyclopropenone sensitization with weekly scalp DPC. The specimen comprised whole blood, sampled in connection with sensitization to the hapten diphenylcyclopropenone (DPC). These receptors were obtained from a woman aged 45-60 years with alopecia areata. Some clones in this sample may be carry-over from other donors' samples.

This chain links TRBV25-1 with TRBJ1-6; 8 nucleotides line up with TRBD1. This CDR3 is 13 amino acids long. Germline lookup yields CDR1 MGHDK and CDR2 SYGVNS. Germline trimming cut 9 bases from V and 8 bases from J; bases unmatched to any gene: 6. In DNA, the CDR3 is TGTGCCAGTAGAGGACAGGGCCATTCACCCCTCCACTTT. Translation gives CASRGQGHSPLHF.

This clonotype was picked up a small number of times. The V and J genes are TRBV12-3 or TRBV12-4 and TRBJ2-5; a possible D gene is TRBD1 (5 bases). The V end was cut by 2 bases, the J end by 1 base, with 14 bases between. This CDR3 spans 16 amino acids. The CDR3 protein is CASSLPSGRAQETQYF. The CDR3 DNA is TGTGCCAGCAGTTTACCCTCCGGCAGGGCCCAAGAGACCCAGTACTTC.

In regard to this clonotype: A much larger clone lies a single base off, so this may be a read error. The chain couples TRBV2 to TRBJ1-2, with D possibly TRBD1 on 6 matching bases. CDR1 SNHLY and CDR2 FYNNEI come from the germline V gene. The CDR3 is 15 residues long. DNA of the CDR3: TGTGCCAGCAGGGAGAAGACAGGCGGCGTCTTTGGCTGCACCTTC. This sequence encodes CASREKTGGVFGCTF.

This clonotype was recorded at least ten times. This rearrangement joins TRBV28 to TRBJ1-1, with D possibly being TRBD1 (6 bases). The germline gives CDR1 MDHEN, CDR2 SYDVKM. Trimming cost V 5 bases and J 8 bases, with 12 bases left between them. This CDR3 spans 12 amino acids. This chain's CDR3 is CASSGGAVEAFF. Here the CDR3 DNA reads TGTGCCAGCAGTGGGGGGGCAGTAGAAGCTTTCTTT. Looking up the rest from reference TRBV28 and TRBJ1-1 gives the full variable domain: DVKVTQSSRYLVKRTGEKVFLECVQDMDHENMFWYRQDPGLGLRLIYFSYDVKMKEKGDIPEGYSVSREKKERFSLILESASTNQTSMYLCASSGGAVEAFFGQGTRLTVV.

The rearrangement links TRBV4-1 to TRBJ2-7, with unresolved D. Germline V gives CDR1 MGHRA, CDR2 YSYEKL. V dropped 1 base and J dropped 3 bases, with 7 bases sitting between them. The CDR3 contains 13 residues. The CDR3 loop is CASSQGPVYEQYF. DNA of the CDR3: TGCGCCAGCAGCCAAGGTCCAGTCTACGAGCAGTACTTC.

Ten or more counts support this clonotype. This chain uses TRBV28 with TRBJ1-1; D gene ambiguous. V was trimmed by 7 bases and J by 0 bases, leaving 6 bases between them. The CDR3 sequence is 12 residues long. The V gene's germline CDR1 is MDHEN and CDR2 SYDVKM. The CDR3: CASKVLNTEAFF. CDR3 nucleotides: TGTGCCAGCAAAGTGCTGAACACTGAAGCTTTCTTT. Combining the CDR3 with reference TRBV28 and TRBJ1-1 gives the whole variable domain DVKVTQSSRYLVKRTGEKVFLECVQDMDHENMFWYRQDPGLGLRLIYFSYDVKMKEKGDIPEGYSVSREKKERFSLILESASTNQTSMYLCASKVLNTEAFFGQGTRLTVV.

This clonotype was seen only a few times. V is TRBV2 and J is TRBJ1-4; tentative D call: TRBD1 (5 bases). Trimming left V 6 bases short and J 4 bases short, with 9 bases between. CDR3 size: 13 residues. Germline V gives CDR1 SNHLY, CDR2 FYNNEI. CDR3 sequence (DNA): TGTGCCAGCAGGACAGACTTTAATGAAAAACTGTTTTTT. Its protein product is CASRTDFNEKLFF.

There are many counts of this clonotype. The chain joins TRBV7-9 to TRBJ2-3; 12 bases map to TRBD2. This CDR3 comprises 15 residues. Trimming took 5 bases from V and 6 from J; bases not matched to a gene: 6. Looked up from germline, CDR1 is SEHNR and CDR2 is FQNEAQ (reference sequence). The CDR3 protein is CASSRLAGASDTQYF. The CDR3, as DNA: TGTGCCAGCAGCCGACTAGCGGGAGCGTCCGATACGCAGTATTTT.

This clonotype was found many times. The chain has TRBV12-3 or TRBV12-4 and TRBJ2-3, with D perhaps TRBD1 (6 bases). This CDR3 is 13 amino acids long. Trimming stripped 6 bases from V and 4 bases from J, with 11 bases between. CDR3 amino acids: CASSTGYPDTQYF. CDR3 bases: TGTGCCAGCAGCACAGGGTACCCAGATACGCAGTATTTT.

In this sample, this clonotype turned up many times. The chain links TRBV2 to TRBJ1-1; 8 bases are shared with TRBD1. The V gene end was trimmed by 8 bases and the J gene end by 0 bases; junction bases not matched to a gene: 2. The germline CDR1 and CDR2 sequences are SNHLY and FYNNEI. The CDR3 is 13 amino acids. The DNA for the CDR3 is TGTGCCAGCGTGGACAGGGTGAACACTGAAGCTTTCTTT. Translated, it gives CASVDRVNTEAFF. Filled out from reference TRBV2 and TRBJ1-1, the complete variable domain reads EPEVTQTPSHQVTQMGQEVILRCVPISNHLYFYWYRQILGQKVEFLVSFYNNEISEKSEIFDDQFSVERPDGSNFTLKIRSTKLEDSAMYFCASVDRVNTEAFFGQGTRLTVV.

This clonotype has ten or more counts. The genes are TRBV27 and TRBJ1-1; D is uncertain. Germline V gene sequence: CDR1 MNHEY, CDR2 SMNVEV (reference sequence). Trimming cost V 7 bases and J 0 bases, with 3 bases left between them. This CDR3 contains 11 residues. Written as DNA, the CDR3 is TGTGCCAGCAAGATGAACACTGAAGCTTTCTTT. This sequence encodes CASKMNTEAFF.

In this sample, this clonotype turned up once. This may be a read error, as it is one base from a much larger clone. The J gene is TRBJ1-5, the V gene TRBV6-2 or TRBV6-3; perhaps TRBD1 as D (6 bases). CDR1 MNHEY and CDR2 SVGEGT come from the germline V gene. The CDR3 consists of 13 residues. CDR3 in amino acids: CASSYRGGQPKHF. The DNA of the CDR3 is TGTGCCAGCAGTTACAGGGGTGGACAGCCCAAGCATTTT.

Turning to this clonotype: A much larger clone sits a single nucleotide away, making a read error possible. This chain connects TRBV20-1 to TRBJ1-1; no reliable D call. Germline V gene data show CDR1 as DFQATT and CDR2 as SNEGSKA (reference sequence). V shed 5 bases and J shed 2 bases, with 18 bases lying between them. The CDR3 contains 15 residues. The CDR3: CSASSLEVINTEAFF. The CDR3 nucleotides are TGCAGTGCTTCAAGTTTGGAAGTAATTAACACTGAAGCTTTCTTT.

In this sample, this clonotype turned up a few times. The rearrangement uses TRBV20-1 and TRBJ2-1; TRBD1 is a possible D gene (6 bases). V gave up 0 bases and J gave up 6 bases, with 15 bases separating them. The CDR3 has 15 residues. The germline V gene encodes CDR1 DFQATT and CDR2 SNEGSKA (reference sequence). The CDR3 DNA reads TGCAGTGCTAGAGATTGGCAGGGGATGGTCAATGAGCAGTTCTTC. It yields the protein CSARDWQGMVNEQFF.

This clonotype occurred many times. The chain carries TRBV4-2 and TRBJ1-6; D unclear. Germline CDR1 and CDR2: LGHNA and YNFKEQ. The CDR3 spans 16 residues. The germline V and J ends were trimmed by 0 bases and 0 bases, with 6 bases remaining between them. The CDR3 protein is CASSQDGNSYNSPLHF. The CDR3 DNA reads TGTGCCAGCAGCCAAGATGGTAACTCCTATAATTCACCCCTCCACTTT.

This clonotype was recorded a few times. The rearrangement links TRBV7-9 to TRBJ1-1, with 9 positions matching TRBD1. Germline V CDR1 and CDR2: SEHNR, FQNEAQ (reference sequence). With V trimmed by 6 bases and J by 4 bases, 6 bases remained unmatched. CDR3 length equals 14 residues. The CDR3: CASRLAQGATEAFF. For the CDR3, the DNA is TGTGCCAGCAGACTCGCACAGGGGGCCACTGAAGCTTTCTTT.

This clonotype was seen ten or more times. V and J are TRBV10-3 and TRBJ1-1; D call uncertain. Germline V lookup: CDR1 ENHRY, CDR2 SYGVKD. This CDR3 region has 12 residues. Trimming stripped 3 bases from V and 6 bases from J, with 8 bases between. For the CDR3, the DNA is TGTGCCATCAGTGACAGGATGGCTGAAGCTTTCTTT. Its translation is CAISDRMAEAFF.

The sample holds a few counts of this clonotype. The gene calls are TRBV19 and TRBJ2-7, with TRBD2 identical over 10 bases. V dropped 4 bases and J dropped 3; count of bases not matched to a gene: 6. Germline V gene lookup returns CDR1 LNHDA and CDR2 SQIVND (reference sequence). This CDR3 is built from 15 residues. The CDR3 here is CASSTLAGDGYEQYF. The CDR3 coding sequence is TGTGCCAGTAGTACTCTAGCGGGGGATGGCTACGAGCAGTACTTC.

This clonotype was counted only a few times. CDR3 protein: CATSDPRPGHQETQYF. In nucleotides, the CDR3 is TGTGCCACCAGTGACCCCCGACCAGGGCACCAAGAGACCCAGTACTTC. This chain uses TRBV24-1 with TRBJ2-5; D might be TRBD1 (5 bases). This CDR3 has 16 residues. V lost 4 bases, J lost 0 bases, and 14 bases lay in between. Per germline, CDR1 KGHDR and CDR2 SFDVKD.

There are many counts of this clonotype. The V call is TRBV18, the J call TRBJ2-1, with a tentative D call TRBD1 (5 bases). The CDR3 length is 14 residues. Trimming stripped 0 bases from V and 9 bases from J, with 12 bases between. Looked up from germline, CDR1 is KGHSH and CDR2 is LQKENI. CDR3 DNA sequence: TGTGCCAGCTCACCACCGGGGCAGGATCTTGAGCAGTTCTTC. Translating it yields CASSPPGQDLEQFF.

This clonotype came up many times. The chain carries TRBV18 and TRBJ2-3; D unresolved. This CDR3 has 16 amino acids. Trimming stripped 0 bases from V and 5 bases from J, with 15 bases between. Per the germline V gene, CDR1 is KGHSH and CDR2 is LQKENI. DNA of the CDR3: TGTGCCAGCTCACCACCCGCCTCCCGGTGGGTAGATACGCAGTATTTT. Its protein is CASSPPASRWVDTQYF.

There are many counts of this clonotype. The rearrangement joins TRBV21-1 to TRBJ1-5. TRBV21-1 is a pseudogene segment. The CDR3 is 12 amino acids. The CDR3 DNA follows: TGTGCCAGCAGCAAAGCCCGTCGGCCCCAGCATTTT. Translated: CASSKARRPQHF.

J is TRBJ2-7 and V is TRBV13, with D uncertain. The CDR3 consists of 11 residues. V was shortened by 2 bases and J by 7 bases, with 6 bases between the two germline ends. Germline lookup yields CDR1 PRHDT and CDR2 FYEKMQ (reference sequence). The CDR3 is CASSLRREQYF. The CDR3 nucleotides are TGTGCCAGCAGCTTAAGACGGGAGCAGTACTTC.

Concerning this clonotype itself: An end of the junction differs from the germline gene, which may be a read error. V gene TRBV5-5 combines with J gene TRBJ2-1; D may be TRBD1 (5 bases). The germline CDR1 and CDR2 sequences are SGHKS and YYEKEE (reference sequence). The CDR3 runs 12 residues. For the CDR3, the DNA is TGTGCCAGCAGCTTGATCGAACAGGAGCTGTTCTTC. Protein: CASSLIEQELFF.

This clonotype was detected many times. The chain joins TRBV7-9 to TRBJ1-4; D uncertain. Trimming removed 5 bases at V and 4 bases at J, with 14 bases between. Germline CDR1 and CDR2: SEHNR and FQNEAQ (reference sequence). This CDR3 spans 15 amino acids. CDR3 sequence: CASSKGSDFNEKLFF. DNA of the CDR3: TGTGCCAGCAGCAAAGGGTCCGACTTTAATGAAAAACTGTTTTTT.

This clonotype was detected many times. The V and J genes are TRBV3-1 and TRBJ2-3; D possibly corresponds to TRBD1 (6 bases). The CDR3 loop spans 17 amino acids. Germline values: CDR1 LGHDT, CDR2 YNNKEL (reference sequence). Trimming stripped 4 bases from V and 0 bases from J, with 17 bases between. CDR3 residues: CASSPNEGVISTDTQYF. The CDR3 DNA reads as TGTGCCAGCAGCCCAAATGAGGGGGTGATTAGCACAGATACGCAGTATTTT.

Ten or more counts support this clonotype. CDR3 loop: CSARDLRGQGSYEQYF. The CDR3 bases are TGCAGTGCTAGAGATCTTAGGGGACAGGGTTCCTACGAGCAGTACTTC. This chain uses TRBV20-1 with TRBJ2-7, with 9 bases fitting TRBD1. V gave up 0 bases and J gave up 1 base; unmatched junction bases: 7. Germline V gene lookup returns CDR1 DFQATT and CDR2 SNEGSKA (reference sequence). This CDR3 contains 16 residues.

This clonotype has a count of ten or more. The chain joins TRBV21-1 to TRBJ2-3; the table's D call of TRBD2 was not tested on the DNA. TRBV21-1 is labeled a pseudogene. The CDR3 is 20 amino acids. CDR3 protein: CASSKSGATLNSNLTDTQYF. The CDR3 DNA is TGTGCCAGCAGCAAAAGCGGGGCTACTCTTAACTCGAACCTCACAGATACGCAGTATTTT.

This clonotype was picked up many times. The J gene is TRBJ1-2, the V gene TRBV29-1, with D hard to call. Germline V gives CDR1 SQVTM, CDR2 ANQGSEA. The CDR3 totals 11 residues. V was trimmed by 4 bases and J by 3 bases, leaving 6 bases between them. CDR3 sequence (DNA): TGCAGCGTTGTCTCAGACTATGGCTACACCTTC. Encoded protein: CSVVSDYGYTF.